This TCR beta chain was sequenced during a study of blood T cell repertoires in COVID-19. Across the study: Researchers got acute and convalescent COVID-19 samples from the United States, Italy and Spain. Sources were T cells, B-cell-depleted T cells, or PBMCs; the material itself was cDNA or gDNA.

Here immunoSEQ multiplex PCR was the method, and the copy in TCRdb shows in-frame clones only, minus some. Of about 220,000 clones listed, roughly 82% are singletons. V lost 4 bases to trimming and J lost 6 bases; unmatched junction nucleotides: 7. Germline V gene lookup returns CDR1 SGDLS and CDR2 YYNGEE. The CDR3 has 16 amino acids. V gene TRBV9 combines with J gene TRBJ2-3, with TRBD2 matching 14 bases. Specimen: peripheral blood. This clonotype was obtained from a man aged 50 or older with active or convalescent COVID-19. Here the CDR3 DNA reads TGTGCCAGCAGCCCACAGAGGACTAGCGGGGGGGATACGCAGTATTTT. This translates into CASSPQRTSGGDTQYF.